The 23 T cell receptor beta chains reported below all come from one sample, sequenced in a study of neurological immune-mediated disorders (dated by TCRdb to the late 2010s). The library was generated by 5' RACE. Reads for this sample came from an Illumina HiSeq 2500. The raw public data were reprocessed by TCRdb itself: fastp quality trimming at Q25, MiXCR clonotype calling, in-frame beta chains only. Entries are consolidated by CDR3 protein sequence, retaining the most common genes and DNA. Within this sample are tens of thousands of distinct CDR3 sequences, with 3% to 4.5% of them counted one time only. The ten largest clones add up to roughly 7.1% of the sample. Sequencing was performed on PBMCs. The receptor source for this set is a man in his 60s with multiple sclerosis.

This clonotype was found many times. The chain combines TRBV15 with TRBJ2-1; 10 bases agree with TRBD2. The CDR3 is 15 amino acids. Trimming at V came to 0 bases and at J to 4 bases, leaving 0 bases not matched to a gene. Germline values: CDR1 LNHNV, CDR2 YYDKDF (reference sequence). The CDR3 sequence: CATSREAGGYNEQFF. The CDR3 DNA sequence: TGTGCCACCAGCAGAGAAGCGGGGGGGTACAATGAGCAGTTCTTC. The full variable domain, rest sourced from reference TRBV15 and TRBJ2-1, is DAMVIQNPRYQVTQFGKPVTLSCSQTLNHNVMYWYQQKSSQAPKLLFHYYDKDFNNEADTPDNFQSRRPNTSFCFLDIRSPGLGDTAMYLCATSREAGGYNEQFFGPGTRLTVL.

With respect to this clonotype: A junction boundary mismatches the germline segment, possibly from a read error. J is TRBJ2-7 and V is TRBV4-1; 9 nucleotides match TRBD1. CDR1 is MGHRA, CDR2 YSYEKL, per germline. The CDR3 sequence is 15 residues long. The CDR3 DNA reads TGCGCCAGCAGCCAAGATACTAGTCGGGACAGGGATTGTTCGTTC. Amino acids: CASSQDTSRDRDCSF.

The sample holds many counts of this clonotype. The chain couples TRBV20-1 to TRBJ2-6; D uncertain. Trimming cost V 3 bases and J 2 bases, with 8 bases left between them. Germline V gene sequence: CDR1 DFQATT, CDR2 SNEGSKA (reference sequence). CDR3 length: 14 residues. The CDR3 nucleotides are TGCAGTGCTAGCCAGCTTCCTGGGGCCAACGTCCTGACTTTC. It is translated as CSASQLPGANVLTF.

At least ten counts were recorded for this clonotype. This chain connects TRBV20-1 to TRBJ2-3, with TRBD1 as a possible D gene (5 bases). The CDR3 covers 14 residues. V lost 6 bases to trimming and J lost 2 bases, with 15 bases between them. Germline-derived CDR1 and CDR2 are DFQATT and SNEGSKA (reference sequence). The CDR3 is CSAPKDIATDTQYF. The CDR3 DNA reads TGCAGTGCCCCCAAGGACATCGCCACAGATACGCAGTATTTT.

This clonotype was detected ten times or more. This chain links TRBV20-1 with TRBJ2-5; 12 nucleotides align to TRBD2. Germline trimming cut 5 bases from V and 4 bases from J; bases unmatched to any gene: 14. There are 17 residues in the CDR3. The germline CDR1 and CDR2 sequences are DFQATT and SNEGSKA (reference sequence). In DNA, the CDR3 is TGCAGTGCTTCGGCGGGAGGGACTAGCGGGTCTATAGAGACCCAGTACTTC. Its protein product is CSASAGGTSGSIETQYF.

This clonotype was detected many times. V usage is TRBV20-1 and J usage is TRBJ1-1; 10 bases fit TRBD1. CDR1 and CDR2 (germline): DFQATT, SNEGSKA (reference sequence). The CDR3 has 13 residues. J lost 4 bases, V lost 5 bases, and 4 bases had no gene match. The CDR3 loop reads CSAFRDRGTEAFF. The DNA for the CDR3 is TGCAGTGCTTTCCGGGACAGGGGCACTGAAGCTTTCTTT.

The chain combines TRBV15 with TRBJ1-1; D is possibly TRBD1 (5 bases). Trimming took off 2 bases at V and 8 bases at J, with 15 bases between the two ends. CDR3 length equals 14 residues. Looked up from germline, CDR1 is LNHNV and CDR2 is YYDKDF (reference sequence). CDR3 sequence reads: CATSRNGGGREAFF. The CDR3 nucleotides read TGTGCCACCAGCAGAAACGGGGGGGGGAGGGAAGCTTTCTTT.

This clonotype was found many times. A read error is possible here, since a much larger clone lies one base away. V usage is TRBV6-5 and J usage is TRBJ2-3; D is unclear. The CDR3 has 15 amino acids. CDR1 and CDR2 from the germline V gene are MNHEY and SVGAGI. With 7 bases removed from V and 7 bases from J, the gap between germline ends came to 21 bases. As DNA, the CDR3 is TGTGCCAGCACGGTGGTGGGAAACGGAACACATACGCAGTATTTT. It specifies CASTVVGNGTHTQYF.

This clonotype was recorded many times. CDR3 sequence (DNA): TGCAGTGCTGGAATTGACAGTAGCAATCAGCCCCAGCATTTT. The encoded protein is CSAGIDSSNQPQHF. The chain uses TRBV20-1 and TRBJ1-5, with D perhaps matching TRBD1 (5 bases). Germline V gene sequence: CDR1 DFQATT, CDR2 SNEGSKA (reference sequence). The CDR3 is 14 amino acids. Trimming shortened V by 5 bases and J by 0 bases, and 11 bases separated the two germline ends.

This clonotype was seen only a few times. The chain combines TRBV5-1 with TRBJ2-5, with 8 bases that match TRBD1. J gave up 5 bases and V 4 bases, and 7 bases lay outside the gene matches. The CDR3 covers 14 residues. From germline, CDR1 is SGHRS and CDR2 YFSETQ. CDR3 in DNA: TGCGCCAGCAGCATAAACAACAGGGGGGAGACCCAGTACTTC. Translating it yields CASSINNRGETQYF.

This clonotype occurred many times. The rearrangement uses TRBV5-1 and TRBJ2-5; 8 nucleotides match TRBD2. The CDR3 consists of 17 residues. Germline CDR1 and CDR2: SGHRS and YFSETQ. V shed 0 bases, J shed 5 bases, and the junction held 12 bases outside the gene matches. DNA of the CDR3: TGCGCCAGCAGCTTGGCCCTCGGGCGGGGGGCCAGGGAGACCCAGTACTTC. It yields the protein CASSLALGRGARETQYF.

The table lists this clonotype with many counts. The V gene is TRBV20-1, the J gene TRBJ2-3; the match to TRBD2 covers 8 bases. Germline V gene lookup returns CDR1 DFQATT and CDR2 SNEGSKA (reference sequence). V lost 5 bases and J lost 3; bases outside the gene matches: 7. This CDR3 is built from 14 residues. DNA for the CDR3: TGCAGTGCTCCTCTAGCGGGCCGAACAGATACGCAGTATTTT. It codes for CSAPLAGRTDTQYF.

The table lists this clonotype with many counts. The J gene is TRBJ2-3, the V gene TRBV20-1; possibly TRBD1 for D (5 bases). The V and J ends lost 7 bases and 0 bases respectively, with 11 bases between them. There are 13 residues in the CDR3. Germline V CDR1 and CDR2: DFQATT, SNEGSKA (reference sequence). This CDR3 is CSGRAFSTDTQYF. CDR3 nucleotides: TGCAGTGGCAGGGCGTTTAGCACAGATACGCAGTATTTT.

This clonotype was observed at least ten times. The chain is built from TRBV5-1 and TRBJ2-7, with D perhaps matching TRBD1 (5 bases). This CDR3 comprises 15 residues. Between the trimmed V and J ends, which lost 0 bases and 1 base, there was a span of 11 bases. Germline CDR1 reads SGHRS; CDR2 reads YFSETQ. The CDR3 sequence: CASSLEGVRSYEQYF. CDR3 sequence (DNA): TGCGCCAGCAGCTTGGAAGGGGTGAGGTCCTACGAGCAGTACTTC.

There are many counts of this clonotype. The chain recombines TRBV27 with TRBJ2-7; no clear D. With 6 bases removed from V and 5 bases from J, the gap between germline ends came to 17 bases. The V gene's germline CDR1 is MNHEY and CDR2 SMNVEV (reference sequence). The CDR3 extends over 14 amino acids. CDR3 nucleotide sequence: TGTGCCAGCAGCCTCGACCCCATAGCCCACGAGCAGTACTTC. Protein sequence: CASSLDPIAHEQYF.

This clonotype was detected ten times or more. J is TRBJ1-5 and V is TRBV27, with D unresolved. V lost 5 bases and J lost 6, with 14 bases in between. The CDR3 covers 14 residues. Germline CDR1 and CDR2: MNHEY and SMNVEV (reference sequence). Written as DNA, the CDR3 is TGTGCCAGCAGTAGTGGAGGTTTAGGTCAGCCCCAGCATTTT. Its translation: CASSSGGLGQPQHF.

This clonotype was counted ten times or more. This chain uses TRBV10-3 with TRBJ2-7, with TRBD2 as a possible D gene (6 bases). V dropped 8 bases and J dropped 3 bases, with 11 bases sitting between them. Germline-derived CDR1 and CDR2 are ENHRY and SYGVKD. The CDR3 is 12 amino acids. CDR3 in amino acids: CAIRGSGYEQYF. The CDR3 DNA reads as TGTGCCATCCGGGGGTCTGGCTACGAGCAGTACTTC.

This clonotype was seen many times. This chain joins TRBV6-2 or TRBV6-3 and TRBJ2-1; D is unresolved. V lost 0 bases to trimming and J lost 0 bases, with 12 bases between them. This CDR3 has 17 residues. Germline assignment: CDR1 MNHEY and CDR2 SVGEGT. The CDR3 bases are TGTGCCAGCAGTTACTCGAGTACGGAGAGCTCCTACAATGAGCAGTTCTTC. Translation gives CASSYSSTESSYNEQFF.

In this sample, this clonotype turned up many times. The chain carries TRBV5-1 and TRBJ2-2; 12 bases align to TRBD1. The CDR3 contains 16 residues. Losses at the gene ends were 4 bases for V and 2 bases for J; bases not matched to a gene: 3. Germline-derived CDR1 and CDR2 are SGHRS and YFSETQ. Written as DNA, the CDR3 is TGCGCCAGCAGCGGGACAGGGGGCGTTAACACCGGGGAGCTGTTTTTT. This encodes CASSGTGGVNTGELFF.

This clonotype was detected many times. V is TRBV5-1 and J is TRBJ1-1, with 7 bases identical to TRBD1. Trimming removed 5 bases from V and 3 bases from J; junction bases left unmatched: 7. This CDR3 comprises 14 residues. Per the germline V gene, CDR1 is SGHRS and CDR2 is YFSETQ. CDR3 sequence reads: CASRTQGVHTEAFF. CDR3 nucleotides: TGCGCCAGCAGAACCCAGGGGGTCCACACTGAAGCTTTCTTT.

There are many counts of this clonotype. This chain links TRBV29-1 with TRBJ2-3; D uncertain. The CDR3 has 11 amino acids. Per the germline V gene, CDR1 is SQVTM and CDR2 is ANQGSEA. V lost 5 bases, J lost 4 bases, and 7 bases lay in between. The CDR3 bases are TGCAGCGTTTTTTTTGCAGATACGCAGTATTTT. Its protein product is CSVFFADTQYF.

Comments on this clonotype: A read error may produce the germline difference seen at one junction end. The V gene is TRBV7-8, the J gene TRBJ1-5; 10 bases fit TRBD1. The length of the CDR3 is 15 residues. From germline, CDR1 is SGHVS and CDR2 FQNEAQ. For the CDR3, the DNA is TGTGCCAGCAGCCCGGGACAGGGGAGCAATCAGCCCCAGAATTTT. Protein: CASSPGQGSNQPQNF.

This clonotype was detected only a few times. This chain links TRBV20-1 with TRBJ2-4; 7 positions match TRBD1. This CDR3 spans 11 amino acids. V dropped 2 bases and J dropped 15; count of bases not matched to a gene: 7. Germline V CDR1 and CDR2: DFQATT, SNEGSKA (reference sequence). The CDR3 DNA sequence: TGCAGTGCTAGACCGGGACAGCCTTTGTACTTC. It translates to CSARPGQPLYF.